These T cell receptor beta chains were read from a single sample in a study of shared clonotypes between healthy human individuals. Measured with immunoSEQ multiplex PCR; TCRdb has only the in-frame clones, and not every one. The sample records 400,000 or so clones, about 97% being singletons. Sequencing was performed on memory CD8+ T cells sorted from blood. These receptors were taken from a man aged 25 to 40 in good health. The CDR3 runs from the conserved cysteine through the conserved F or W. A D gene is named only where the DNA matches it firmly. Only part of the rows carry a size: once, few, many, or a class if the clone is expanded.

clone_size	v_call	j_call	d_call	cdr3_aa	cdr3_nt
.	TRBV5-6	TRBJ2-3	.	CASSWAPWDTDTQYF	TGTGCCAGCAGCTGGGCGCCTTGGGACACAGATACGCAGTATTTT
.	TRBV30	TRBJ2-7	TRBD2	CAWSVLASGSLGREQYF	TGTGCCTGGAGTGTTTTGGCTAGCGGGAGCCTGGGGCGAGAGCAGTACTTC
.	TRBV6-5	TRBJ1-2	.	CASSYLGKNYGYTF	TGTGCCAGCAGTTACTTAGGGAAGAACTATGGCTACACCTTC
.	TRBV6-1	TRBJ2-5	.	CASSDVGRDLRETQYF	TGTGCCAGCAGTGATGTTGGACGGGACCTGCGGGAGACCCAGTACTTC
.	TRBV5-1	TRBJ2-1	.	CASSLGRLVDNEQFF	TGCGCCAGCAGCTTGGGGAGACTCGTCGATAATGAGCAGTTCTTC
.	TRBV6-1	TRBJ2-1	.	CASSEARGQGGFF	TGTGCCAGCAGTGAAGCACGGGGGCAGGGAGGTTTCTTC
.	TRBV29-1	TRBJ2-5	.	CSVVEYQETQYF	TGCAGCGTTGTCGAGTACCAAGAGACCCAGTACTTC
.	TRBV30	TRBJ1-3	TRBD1	CAWRQGAGNTIYF	TGTGCCTGGAGACAGGGGGCTGGAAACACCATATATTTT
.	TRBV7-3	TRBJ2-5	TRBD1	CASSTTGGGVETQYF	TGTGCCAGCAGCACGACAGGGGGCGGGGTAGAGACCCAGTACTTC
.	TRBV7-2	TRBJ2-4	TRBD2	CASSLQWRGRAGNIQYF	TGTGCCAGCAGCTTACAATGGCGCGGGAGGGCAGGAAACATTCAGTACTTC
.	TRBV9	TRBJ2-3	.	CASSPQTHTSTDTQYF	TGTGCCAGCAGCCCGCAAACCCACACGAGCACAGATACGCAGTATTTT
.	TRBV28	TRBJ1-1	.	CASSFSRGEAFF	TGTGCCAGCAGCTTCTCCCGGGGGGAAGCTTTCTTT
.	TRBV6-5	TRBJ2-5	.	CASSQGRLQETQYF	TGTGCCAGCAGCCAGGGACGGTTACAAGAGACCCAGTACTTC
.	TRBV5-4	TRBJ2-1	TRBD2	CASSFGRNRREQFF	TGTGCCAGCAGCTTCGGGAGGAACCGCCGTGAGCAGTTCTTC
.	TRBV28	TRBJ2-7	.	CASSATGICHF	TGTGCCAGCAGCGCGACCGGGATCTGTCACTTC
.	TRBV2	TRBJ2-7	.	CASSEAGAGEQYF	TGTGCCAGCAGTGAAGCGGGGGCCGGAGAGCAGTACTTC
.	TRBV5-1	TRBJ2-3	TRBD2	CASSLRASGRADTQYF	TGCGCCAGCAGCTTGAGGGCTAGCGGGAGGGCAGATACGCAGTATTTT
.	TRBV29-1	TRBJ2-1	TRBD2	CSVSTSGSSYNEQFF	TGCAGCGTCTCGACTAGCGGGAGCTCCTACAATGAGCAGTTCTTC
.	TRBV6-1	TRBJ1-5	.	CASREYRVNQPQHF	TGTGCCAGCAGGGAGTACCGGGTCAATCAGCCCCAGCATTTT
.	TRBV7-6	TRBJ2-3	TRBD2	CASSFGGRFADTQYF	TGTGCCAGCAGCTTCGGCGGGAGATTCGCAGATACGCAGTATTTT
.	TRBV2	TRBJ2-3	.	CASIWTRTTDTQYF	TGTGCCAGCATTTGGACACGGACCACAGATACGCAGTATTTT
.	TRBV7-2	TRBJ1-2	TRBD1	CASSLDLGRGNYGYTF	TGTGCCAGCAGCTTAGATCTTGGCAGGGGGAACTATGGCTACACCTTC
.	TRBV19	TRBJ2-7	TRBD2	CASSTSRGSNSREQYF	TGTGCCAGTAGTACCTCCCGCGGGAGTAATTCGAGAGAGCAGTACTTC
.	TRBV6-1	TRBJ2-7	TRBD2	CASSELAGLVYEQYF	TGTGCCAGCAGTGAACTAGCGGGATTAGTCTACGAGCAGTACTTC
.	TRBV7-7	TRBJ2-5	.	CASSLGSTQETQYF	TGTGCTAGCAGCTTAGGGAGTACCCAAGAGACCCAGTACTTC
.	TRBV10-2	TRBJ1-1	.	CASRGGSEAFF	TGCGCCAGCAGAGGGGGGTCTGAAGCTTTCTTT
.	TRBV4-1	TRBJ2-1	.	CASSHPGTSSYNEQFF	TGCGCCAGCAGCCATCCCGGGACAAGCTCCTACAATGAGCAGTTCTTC
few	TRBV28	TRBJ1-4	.	CASSLGATNEKLFF	TGTGCCAGCAGCCTGGGCGCAACTAATGAAAAACTGTTTTTT
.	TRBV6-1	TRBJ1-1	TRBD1	CASSEQGVTEAFF	TGTGCCAGCAGTGAACAGGGGGTCACTGAAGCTTTCTTT
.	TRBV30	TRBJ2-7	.	CAWSATTYEQYF	TGTGCCTGGAGTGCTACGACCTACGAGCAGTACTTC
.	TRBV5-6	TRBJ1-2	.	CASSLRGGYGYTF	TGTGCCAGCAGCTTGCGAGGTGGCTATGGCTACACCTTC
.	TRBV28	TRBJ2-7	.	CASSLRVKYEQYF	TGTGCCAGCAGTTTAAGGGTCAAATACGAGCAGTACTTC
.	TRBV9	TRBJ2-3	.	CASSVVGSTDTQYF	TGTGCCAGCAGCGTTGTCGGGAGCACAGATACGCAGTATTTT
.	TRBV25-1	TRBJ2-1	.	CASSEPADEQFF	TGTGCCAGCAGTGAACCGGCAGACGAGCAGTTCTTC
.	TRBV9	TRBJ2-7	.	CASSVASAYEQYF	TGTGCCAGCAGCGTAGCTAGCGCCTACGAGCAGTACTTC
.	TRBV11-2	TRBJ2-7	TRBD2	CASSFGGEPSYEQYF	TGTGCCAGCAGCTTTGGGGGGGAGCCCTCCTACGAGCAGTACTTC
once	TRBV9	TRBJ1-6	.	CASSVGPKPGQGNSPLHF	TGTGCCAGCAGCGTAGGCCCCAAACCGGGACAAGGGAATTCACCCCTCCACTTT
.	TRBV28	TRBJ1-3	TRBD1	CASSWARAGGPVVTRNTIYF	TGTGCCAGCAGTTGGGCGCGGGCAGGGGGCCCGGTTGTCACACGAAACACCATATATTTT
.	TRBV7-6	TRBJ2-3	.	CASSFGTSSTDTQYF	TGTGCCAGCAGCTTCGGGACTTCTAGCACAGATACGCAGTATTTT
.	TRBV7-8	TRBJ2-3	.	CASSLVERTTDTQYF	TGTGCCAGCAGCTTAGTCGAACGGACGACAGATACGCAGTATTTT
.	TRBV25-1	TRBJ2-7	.	CASSRRDSAYEQYF	TGTGCCAGCAGTCGCCGGGACTCCGCCTACGAGCAGTACTTC
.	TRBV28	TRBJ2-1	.	CASSLIGRGGEQFF	TGTGCCAGCAGTTTAATCGGCAGGGGTGGGGAGCAGTTCTTC
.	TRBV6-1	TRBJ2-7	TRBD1	CASSVQVNRGAYEQYF	TGTGCCAGCAGTGTCCAGGTGAACAGGGGGGCCTACGAGCAGTACTTC
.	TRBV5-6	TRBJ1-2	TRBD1	CASRSDRVYGYTF	TGTGCCAGCAGATCCGACAGGGTCTATGGCTACACCTTC
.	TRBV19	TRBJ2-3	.	CASSIGAGQLDTQYF	TGTGCCAGTAGTATAGGAGCAGGGCAGTTAGATACGCAGTATTTT